This is a list of T cell receptor beta chains from one sample in a study of blood T cell repertoires in COVID-19. Clones were read by immunoSEQ multiplex PCR, and TCRdb kept only the in-frame ones, dropping some. The sample lists some 200,000 clones, roughly 75% occurring once. Sequenced material: peripheral blood. The receptors derive from a woman aged 70-85 years with acute or convalescent COVID-19. CDR3s include the opening cysteine and the closing phenylalanine or tryptophan. Each record gives: D gene, clone size, CDR3 length, V gene, J gene, CDR3 protein, CDR3 DNA. D genes are given only for firm matches. Size tells how often a clone was seen (once, few, many) or the class of an expanded clone, and some rows leave it out.

D gene: TRBD2; clone size: -; CDR3 length: 16; V gene: TRBV18; J gene: TRBJ2-1; CDR3 protein: CASSPLSRTRAHEQFF; CDR3 DNA: TGTGCCAGCTCACCATTAAGCCGGACTAGAGCCCATGAGCAGTTCTTC
D gene: -; clone size: -; CDR3 length: 13; V gene: TRBV19; J gene: TRBJ2-7; CDR3 protein: CASSIGTRYEQYF; CDR3 DNA: TGTGCCAGTAGTATAGGCACACGCTACGAGCAGTACTTC
D gene: TRBD1; clone size: -; CDR3 length: 14; V gene: TRBV7-9; J gene: TRBJ1-2; CDR3 protein: CASSSQTGMDGYTF; CDR3 DNA: TGTGCCAGCAGCTCCCAGACAGGGATGGATGGCTACACCTTC
D gene: -; clone size: -; CDR3 length: 16; V gene: TRBV19; J gene: TRBJ1-5; CDR3 protein: CASSGGDGARHQPQHF; CDR3 DNA: TGTGCCAGTAGTGGGGGGGACGGGGCTCGGCATCAGCCCCAGCATTTT
D gene: -; clone size: -; CDR3 length: 15; V gene: TRBV28; J gene: TRBJ1-6; CDR3 protein: CASSLSWTDNSPLHF; CDR3 DNA: TGTGCCAGCAGTTTATCTTGGACAGACAATTCACCCCTCCACTTT
D gene: -; clone size: -; CDR3 length: 15; V gene: TRBV19; J gene: TRBJ1-4; CDR3 protein: CASSIRQASNEKLFF; CDR3 DNA: TGTGCCAGTAGTATTAGACAGGCGTCAAATGAAAAACTGTTTTTT
D gene: -; clone size: -; CDR3 length: 11; V gene: TRBV20-1; J gene: TRBJ1-1; CDR3 protein: CSAPRNTEAFF; CDR3 DNA: TGCAGTGCCCCGAGGAACACTGAAGCTTTCTTT
D gene: -; clone size: -; CDR3 length: 16; V gene: TRBV19; J gene: TRBJ1-4; CDR3 protein: CASSMRGNSRNEKLFF; CDR3 DNA: TGTGCCAGTAGTATGAGGGGGAACAGCCGTAATGAAAAACTGTTTTTT
D gene: -; clone size: -; CDR3 length: 13; V gene: TRBV11-3; J gene: TRBJ2-1; CDR3 protein: CASSAWANNEQFF; CDR3 DNA: TGTGCCAGCAGCGCTTGGGCCAACAATGAGCAGTTCTTC
D gene: -; clone size: -; CDR3 length: 12; V gene: TRBV19; J gene: TRBJ2-5; CDR3 protein: CASSTGWETQYF; CDR3 DNA: TGTGCCAGTAGCACAGGTTGGGAGACCCAGTACTTC
D gene: -; clone size: -; CDR3 length: 17; V gene: TRBV19; J gene: TRBJ2-1; CDR3 protein: CATEKGGRGPSYNEQFF; CDR3 DNA: TGTGCCACCGAAAAGGGGGGTAGGGGGCCATCCTACAATGAGCAGTTCTTC
D gene: -; clone size: once; CDR3 length: 12; V gene: TRBV30; J gene: TRBJ2-1; CDR3 protein: CAWTPGFNEQFF; CDR3 DNA: TGTGCCTGGACTCCGGGGTTTAATGAGCAGTTCTTC
D gene: -; clone size: -; CDR3 length: 12; V gene: TRBV11-2; J gene: TRBJ2-5; CDR3 protein: CASSFDQETQYF; CDR3 DNA: TGTGCCAGCAGCTTCGACCAAGAGACCCAGTACTTC
D gene: -; clone size: few; CDR3 length: 14; V gene: TRBV2; J gene: TRBJ2-3; CDR3 protein: CASGLRQMTDTQYF; CDR3 DNA: TGTGCCAGCGGTCTCCGACAGATGACAGATACGCAGTATTTT
D gene: TRBD1; clone size: -; CDR3 length: 15; V gene: TRBV28; J gene: TRBJ2-1; CDR3 protein: CASSRTGGSYNEQFF; CDR3 DNA: TGTGCCAGCAGCAGGACAGGGGGGTCCTACAATGAGCAGTTCTTC
D gene: TRBD1; clone size: many; CDR3 length: 16; V gene: TRBV6-1; J gene: TRBJ1-1; CDR3 protein: CASSELTGGLNTEAFF; CDR3 DNA: TGTGCCAGCAGTGAACTGACAGGGGGCTTGAACACTGAAGCTTTCTTT
D gene: TRBD2; clone size: -; CDR3 length: 19; V gene: TRBV9; J gene: TRBJ2-3; CDR3 protein: CASSSRASASGTFTDTQYF; CDR3 DNA: TGTGCCAGCAGCTCCCGGGCTTCGGCTAGCGGGACCTTCACAGATACGCAGTATTTT
D gene: -; clone size: -; CDR3 length: 13; V gene: TRBV11-3; J gene: TRBJ2-1; CDR3 protein: CASSLSGNNEQFF; CDR3 DNA: TGTGCCAGCAGCTTATCAGGAAACAATGAGCAGTTCTTC
D gene: TRBD1; clone size: -; CDR3 length: 14; V gene: TRBV23-1; J gene: TRBJ1-1; CDR3 protein: CASSQSEQGTEAFF; CDR3 DNA: TGCGCCAGCAGTCAATCAGAACAGGGGACTGAAGCTTTCTTT
D gene: TRBD1; clone size: -; CDR3 length: 15; V gene: TRBV18; J gene: TRBJ2-7; CDR3 protein: CASSLGQGDSYEQYF; CDR3 DNA: TGTGCCAGCTCACTTGGACAGGGGGACTCCTACGAGCAGTACTTC
D gene: -; clone size: -; CDR3 length: 13; V gene: TRBV6-5; J gene: TRBJ1-3; CDR3 protein: CASRRGSGNTIYF; CDR3 DNA: TGTGCCAGCAGACGGGGCTCTGGAAACACCATATATTTT
D gene: -; clone size: -; CDR3 length: 13; V gene: TRBV10-3; J gene: TRBJ1-5; CDR3 protein: CAISDFSYSPQHF; CDR3 DNA: TGTGCCATCAGTGACTTCTCCTACAGCCCCCAGCATTTT
D gene: TRBD1; clone size: -; CDR3 length: 15; V gene: TRBV29-1; J gene: TRBJ2-2; CDR3 protein: CSARGQVANTGELFF; CDR3 DNA: TGCAGCGCAAGGGGACAGGTCGCGAACACCGGGGAGCTGTTTTTT
D gene: -; clone size: -; CDR3 length: 14; V gene: TRBV5-1; J gene: TRBJ2-5; CDR3 protein: CASSFAHPQETQYF; CDR3 DNA: TGCGCCAGCAGCTTCGCTCACCCCCAGGAGACCCAGTACTTC
D gene: TRBD1; clone size: -; CDR3 length: 16; V gene: TRBV7-9; J gene: TRBJ2-2; CDR3 protein: CASSFLTGTGAGELFF; CDR3 DNA: TGTGCCAGCAGCTTCTTAACAGGGACAGGGGCCGGGGAGCTGTTTTTT
D gene: TRBD1; clone size: -; CDR3 length: 19; V gene: TRBV27; J gene: TRBJ2-6; CDR3 protein: CASSRADRGSSSGANVLTF; CDR3 DNA: TGTGCCAGCAGTAGGGCAGACAGGGGGAGTTCCTCTGGGGCCAACGTCCTGACTTTC